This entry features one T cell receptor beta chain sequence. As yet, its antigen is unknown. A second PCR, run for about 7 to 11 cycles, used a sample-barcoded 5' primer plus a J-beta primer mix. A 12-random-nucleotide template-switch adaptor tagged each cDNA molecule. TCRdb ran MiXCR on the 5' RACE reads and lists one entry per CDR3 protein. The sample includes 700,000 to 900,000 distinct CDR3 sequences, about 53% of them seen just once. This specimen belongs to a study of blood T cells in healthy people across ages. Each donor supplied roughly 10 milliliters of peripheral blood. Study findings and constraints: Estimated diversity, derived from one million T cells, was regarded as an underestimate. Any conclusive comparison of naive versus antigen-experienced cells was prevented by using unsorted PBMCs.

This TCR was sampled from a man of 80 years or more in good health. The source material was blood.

The DNA for the CDR3 is TGTGCCAGCTCACCACCAGGGGTAACAGATACGCAGTATTTT. Translation gives CASSPPGVTDTQYF. The J gene is TRBJ2-3, the V gene TRBV18; possible D gene TRBD1, 5 bases. With 0 bases removed from V and 3 bases from J, the gap between germline ends came to 7 bases. This CDR3 comprises 14 residues. Germline V gene data show CDR1 as KGHSH and CDR2 as LQKENI.